Reported below is one T cell receptor (beta chain). TCRdb's copy holds only in-frame clones and misses some; the assay was immunoSEQ multiplex PCR. The sample shows about 160,000 clones, about 90% of them seen only once. The data are from a study of cytomegalovirus exposure and HLA in healthy donors. For the study at large: The same platform used for the approximately 670 first-cohort repertoires was also used for the 120 validation repertoires, as a later analysis reported.

With 4 bases removed from V and 2 bases from J, the gap between germline ends came to 24 bases. The germline V gene encodes CDR1 MDHEN and CDR2 SYDVKM. The length of the CDR3 is 18 residues. Sequences were obtained from PBMCs. This chain joins TRBV28 and TRBJ2-7, with D possibly being TRBD2 (6 bases). This receptor was taken from a young man in good health and CMV-seropositive. The CDR3 region is CASSWGFHAGFPTYEQYF. The CDR3, as DNA: TGTGCCAGCAGTTGGGGCTTTCACGCGGGATTTCCGACCTACGAGCAGTACTTC.